The next 3 T cell receptor beta chains were all read from a single sample in a study of blood T cell repertoires in COVID-19. TCRdb's table, derived via immunoSEQ multiplex PCR, lists solely in-frame clones and lacks some. Altogether roughly 230,000 clones are present, under 85% being singletons, with the ten largest covering roughly 5.5%. Material for sequencing was peripheral blood. The receptors stem from a human donor in a cohort sampled during active COVID-19.

CDR3: CASSSYAPGGQETQYF. DNA of the CDR3: TGTGCCAGCAGCTCCTACGCCCCCGGGGGGCAAGAGACCCAGTACTTC. This chain joins TRBV7-6 and TRBJ2-5; 7 bases match TRBD2. V lost 4 bases and J lost 2; bases outside the gene matches: 10. CDR3 length equals 16 residues. CDR1 is SGHVS and CDR2 is FNYEAQ in the germline V gene.

The chain employs TRBV28 and TRBJ2-3, with a tentative D call TRBD1 (5 bases). Trimming left V 2 bases short and J 7 bases short, with 10 bases between. Per germline, CDR1 MDHEN and CDR2 SYDVKM. The CDR3 totals 13 residues. CDR3 residues: CASSLPGPNTQYF. CDR3 in DNA: TGTGCCAGCAGTTTACCAGGGCCCAATACGCAGTATTTT.

The J gene is TRBJ1-4, the V gene TRBV5-6; 8 bases fit TRBD1. The CDR3 has 15 residues. The V and J ends lost 3 bases and 5 bases, in that order; junction bases with no gene match: 6. Per the germline V gene, CDR1 is SGHDT and CDR2 is YYEEEE. CDR3 DNA sequence: TGTGCCAGCAGCTGGGTGGACAGGGCCAATGAAAAACTGTTTTTT. The encoded protein is CASSWVDRANEKLFF.